Each of the 32 T cell receptor beta chains below was sequenced from the same sample in a study of early T cells in non-severe SARS-CoV-2 infection. TCRdb reprocessed the 5' RACE reads with MiXCR, giving one entry per CDR3 protein. The top ten hold about 12% of the sample, which has 60,000 to 85,000 distinct CDR3 sequences, less than 20% seen once. Sequencing was done on a sample of whole blood. The origin of the receptors is an adult who was a healthcare worker with PCR-confirmed SARS-CoV-2 infection or an uninfected control (not recorded which).

The sample holds a few counts of this clonotype. The rearrangement links TRBV7-6 to TRBJ2-1; TRBD2 aligns across 8 bases. The CDR3 totals 14 residues. CDR1 is SGHVS, CDR2 FNYEAQ, per germline. V lost 3 bases and J lost 8; bases outside the gene matches: 6. The CDR3 DNA reads as TGTGCCAGCAGCTTGGTCTCCGGGAGGGATGAGCAGTTCTTC. As protein: CASSLVSGRDEQFF. The variable domain in full, with the rest retrieved from reference TRBV7-6 and TRBJ2-1, is GAGVSQSPRYKVTKRGQDVALRCDPISGHVSLYWYRQALGQGPEFLTYFNYEAQQDKSGLPNDRFSAERPEGSISTLTIQRTEQRDSAMYRCASSLVSGRDEQFFGPGTRLTVL.

This clonotype was observed at least ten times. This rearrangement joins TRBV28 to TRBJ1-1; no reliable D call. Deletions cut 3 bases from V and 7 bases from J, with 9 bases between. Germline values: CDR1 MDHEN, CDR2 SYDVKM. This CDR3 region has 12 residues. The CDR3 spells CASSFLGIEAFF. The CDR3 bases are TGTGCCAGCAGTTTCTTGGGGATTGAAGCTTTCTTT.

This clonotype has only a few counts. The chain combines TRBV7-3 with TRBJ1-2, with D unresolved. The CDR3 has 13 amino acids. Germline assignment: CDR1 SGHTA and CDR2 FQGTGA. Trimming stripped 1 base from V and 8 bases from J, with 11 bases between. CDR3 protein: CASSLMVGAGYTF. The CDR3 nucleotides are TGTGCCAGCAGCTTAATGGTGGGCGCCGGCTACACCTTC.

This chain uses TRBV9 with TRBJ2-1; TRBD2 matches at 15 bases. The J segment lost 7 bases and the V segment lost 2 bases, leaving 1 base of the junction unmatched. The CDR3 loop spans 15 amino acids. Germline V lookup: CDR1 SGDLS, CDR2 YYNGEE. The CDR3 DNA is TGTGCCAGCAGCGTTGGGACTAGCGGGGGGAATGAGCAGTTCTTC. Translating gives CASSVGTSGGNEQFF.

This clonotype was counted many times. The genes are TRBV2 and TRBJ1-2; D perhaps matches TRBD1 (6 bases). The CDR3 runs 15 residues. V was clipped by 4 bases and J by 0 bases, with 12 bases between them. Per the germline V gene, CDR1 is SNHLY and CDR2 is FYNNEI. As DNA, the CDR3 is TGTGCCAGCAGTGTACAGGGCTTAGCTAACTATGGCTACACCTTC. This translates into CASSVQGLANYGYTF.

The V gene is TRBV12-3 or TRBV12-4, the J gene TRBJ2-1; possible D gene TRBD2, 5 bases. The CDR3 extends over 15 amino acids. V dropped 2 bases and J dropped 3 bases, with 11 bases sitting between them. CDR3 residues: CASSLNQRSYNEQFF. The CDR3 DNA reads TGTGCCAGCAGTTTAAACCAGCGGAGCTACAATGAGCAGTTCTTC.

This clonotype was found a few times. The chain couples TRBV20-1 to TRBJ2-7; 8 nucleotides align to TRBD1. The CDR3 extends over 13 amino acids. Germline CDR1 reads DFQATT; CDR2 reads SNEGSKA (reference sequence). J lost 5 bases, V lost 1 base, and 4 bases had no gene match. CDR3 DNA: TGCAGTGCTAGAGGGACAGGGAGCGACGAGCAGTACTTC. Translated, it gives CSARGTGSDEQYF.

There are a few counts of this clonotype. The chain combines TRBV28 with TRBJ2-7; the D gene is possibly TRBD1 (6 bases). CDR1 and CDR2 (germline): MDHEN, SYDVKM. There are 15 residues in the CDR3. V shed 2 bases and J shed 2 bases, with 13 bases lying between them. DNA of the CDR3: TGTGCCAGCAGTTTAGGTACAGGGTGGACCTACGAGCAGTACTTC. This sequence encodes CASSLGTGWTYEQYF. Full variable domain (outside the CDR3, taken from reference TRBV28 and TRBJ2-7): DVKVTQSSRYLVKRTGEKVFLECVQDMDHENMFWYRQDPGLGLRLIYFSYDVKMKEKGDIPEGYSVSREKKERFSLILESASTNQTSMYLCASSLGTGWTYEQYFGPGTRLTVT.

The genes are TRBV11-2 and TRBJ2-1; 12 nucleotides agree with TRBD2. The germline gives CDR1 SGHAT, CDR2 FQNNGV. The ends lost 4 bases at V and 8 bases at J; junction bases unmatched: 9. This CDR3 contains 16 residues. This chain's CDR3 is CASSSTGLAGNHEQFF. CDR3 nucleotides: TGTGCCAGCAGCTCAACAGGACTAGCGGGAAATCATGAGCAGTTCTTC.

V is TRBV29-1 and J is TRBJ2-7, with 12 nucleotides matching TRBD2. CDR3 size: 13 residues. Looked up from germline, CDR1 is SQVTM and CDR2 is ANQGSEA. Losses at the gene ends were 4 bases for V and 4 bases for J; bases not matched to a gene: 2. CDR3 DNA sequence: TGCAGCGTTGCTAGCGGGAGGGCATACGAGCAGTACTTC. Translation gives CSVASGRAYEQYF.

This clonotype was picked up many times. The gene calls are TRBV28 and TRBJ1-5; a possible D gene is TRBD1 (5 bases). The V and J ends lost 7 bases and 5 bases respectively, with 21 bases between them. Germline V CDR1 and CDR2: MDHEN, SYDVKM. The CDR3 sequence is 16 residues long. For the CDR3, the DNA is TGTGCCAGCACGACCCACGCCGGGGGGTCGTATCAGCCCCAGCATTTT. Translation gives CASTTHAGGSYQPQHF.

This clonotype occurred many times. This chain connects TRBV11-2 to TRBJ2-3; D may match TRBD1 or TRBD2 (6 bases each). CDR1 SGHAT and CDR2 FQNNGV come from the germline V gene. CDR3 length equals 15 residues. V dropped 6 bases and J dropped 1 base, with 14 bases sitting between them. In DNA form, the CDR3 reads TGTGCCAGCAGTTTCGACCGGGGGCGCACAGATACGCAGTATTTT. Residues: CASSFDRGRTDTQYF. Supplemented by reference TRBV11-2 and TRBJ2-3, the full variable domain reads EAGVAQSPRYKIIEKRQSVAFWCNPISGHATLYWYQQILGQGPKLLIQFQNNGVVDDSQLPKDRFSAERLKGVDSTLKIQPAKLEDSAVYLCASSFDRGRTDTQYFGPGTRLTVL.

This clonotype turned up a few times. This rearrangement joins TRBV28 to TRBJ2-5; the D is unclear. The CDR3 runs 15 residues. V was pared by 1 base and J by 0 bases, with 9 bases between. Germline V gene lookup returns CDR1 MDHEN and CDR2 SYDVKM. DNA for the CDR3: TGTGCCAGCAGTTTATCTCCGGCGTACCAAGAGACCCAGTACTTC. Residues: CASSLSPAYQETQYF. The full variable domain, rest sourced from reference TRBV28 and TRBJ2-5, is DVKVTQSSRYLVKRTGEKVFLECVQDMDHENMFWYRQDPGLGLRLIYFSYDVKMKEKGDIPEGYSVSREKKERFSLILESASTNQTSMYLCASSLSPAYQETQYFGPGTRLLVL.

This clonotype has at least ten counts. The genes are TRBV6-1 and TRBJ1-1; 9 bases map to TRBD1. The CDR3 contains 16 residues. The V gene's germline CDR1 is MNHNS and CDR2 SASEGT. The trim removed 5 bases at V and 4 bases at J, leaving 11 bases unmatched. CDR3 residues: CASSTSGTGFPTEAFF. CDR3 sequence (DNA): TGTGCCAGCAGTACAAGCGGGACAGGGTTTCCCACTGAAGCTTTCTTT.

This chain uses TRBV5-4 with TRBJ2-7; D is perhaps TRBD2 (5 bases). Per germline, CDR1 SGHNT and CDR2 YYREEE (reference sequence). CDR3 length: 12 amino acids. Trimming removed 4 bases from V and 6 bases from J, with 11 bases in between. Here the CDR3 DNA reads TGTGCCAGCAGCGAGGGTGTGCGCGAGCAGTACTTC. Translation: CASSEGVREQYF.

This clonotype was picked up a small number of times. The V and J genes are TRBV4-1 and TRBJ2-7; a possible D gene is TRBD1 (6 bases). The CDR3 has 16 amino acids. CDR1 MGHRA and CDR2 YSYEKL come from the germline V gene. V dropped 1 base and J dropped 1 base, with 14 bases sitting between them. The CDR3 spells CASSQAGPGASYEQYF. The CDR3 nucleotides read TGCGCCAGCAGCCAAGCTGGGCCAGGGGCATCCTACGAGCAGTACTTC.

Turning to this clonotype: This sequence may be a read error, since a much larger clone differs from it by one base. The rearrangement links TRBV11-2 to TRBJ2-7; tentatively, D is TRBD1 (6 bases). Trimming took off 3 bases at V and 2 bases at J, with 11 bases between the two ends. The CDR3 is 14 residues long. Germline CDR1 and CDR2: SGHAT and FQNNGV. In DNA, the CDR3 is TGTGCCAGCAGCTTGTACGGGACAACCTACGAGCAGTACTTC. It yields the protein CASSLYGTTYEQYF.

V usage is TRBV4-2 and J usage is TRBJ2-1, with TRBD2 identical over 7 bases. Germline V CDR1 and CDR2: LGHNA, YNFKEQ. This CDR3 spans 18 amino acids. With 2 bases clipped from V and 1 base from J, the junction kept 11 bases outside the gene matches. The CDR3 nucleotides read TGTGCCAGCAGCCAAACCCTCAGCGGGAAAAAGTCCTACAATGAGCAGTTCTTC. It specifies CASSQTLSGKKSYNEQFF.

This clonotype occurred many times. The V gene is TRBV5-1, the J gene TRBJ1-3, with no clear D. Germline CDR1 SGHRS, CDR2 YFSETQ. Deletions cut 2 bases from V and 3 bases from J, with 9 bases between. This CDR3 spans 14 amino acids. The CDR3 region has the DNA TGCGCCAGCAGCTTCAACGGCGATGGAAACACCATATATTTT. Its translation is CASSFNGDGNTIYF.

This clonotype has only a few counts. In DNA form, the CDR3 reads TGTGCCAGCAGCTTGAGGGACAGGGGTCAAGAGACCCAGTACTTC. Translation gives CASSLRDRGQETQYF. The chain uses TRBV5-4 and TRBJ2-5; TRBD1 matches 10 bases. Germline V lookup: CDR1 SGHNT, CDR2 YYREEE (reference sequence). There are 15 residues in the CDR3. V gave up 1 base and J gave up 2 bases; unmatched junction bases: 2.

V gene TRBV14 combines with J gene TRBJ1-1; 7 bases fit TRBD1. This CDR3 contains 12 residues. V dropped 11 bases and J dropped 4; count of bases not matched to a gene: 7. Germline CDR1 reads SGHDN; CDR2 reads FVKESK. The DNA of the CDR3 is TGTGCCTGTGGACAGGCGGTCACTGAAGCTTTCTTT. Its translation: CACGQAVTEAFF.

This clonotype was seen only a few times. For the CDR3, the DNA is TGTGCCAGCAGCCAAGCCGGGACTAGCGGGAGAAGGGAGACCCAGTACTTC. This sequence encodes CASSQAGTSGRRETQYF. This sequence joins TRBV7-3 and TRBJ2-5, with TRBD2 matching over 14 bases. This CDR3 is built from 17 residues. The V gene's germline CDR1 is SGHTA and CDR2 FQGTGA. Trimming cost V 5 bases and J 5 bases; bases outside gene matches: 10.

The CDR3 reads CASRVGGEQYF. DNA for the CDR3: TGTGCCAGCAGGGTCGGGGGGGAGCAGTACTTC. This chain uses TRBV6-5 with TRBJ2-7, with 7 bases matching TRBD2. The junction had 3 bases not matched to a gene; V was cut back by 6 bases and J by 7 bases. CDR1 MNHEY and CDR2 SVGAGI come from the germline V gene. The CDR3 is 11 amino acids.

This clonotype was recorded many times. This chain joins TRBV7-2 and TRBJ1-6; 7 bases agree with TRBD1. The germline V gene has CDR1 SGHTA and CDR2 FQGNSA. Trimming at V came to 5 bases and at J to 9 bases, leaving 7 bases not matched to a gene. This CDR3 spans 14 amino acids. The CDR3 nucleotides are TGTGCCAGCAGCCTTAACAGGGGCACTTCACCCCTCCACTTT. Amino acid sequence: CASSLNRGTSPLHF.

This clonotype appeared a few times. This chain links TRBV28 with TRBJ2-1, with 8 positions matching TRBD2. V lost 6 bases, J lost 14 bases, and 18 bases stayed unmatched. Germline V lookup: CDR1 MDHEN, CDR2 SYDVKM. This CDR3 spans 15 amino acids. CDR3 sequence reads: CASSNRVGAGEPEFF. As DNA, the CDR3 is TGTGCCAGCAGCAACAGGGTAGGAGCGGGGGAGCCGGAGTTCTTC.

The rearrangement links TRBV4-1 to TRBJ2-4; D is ambiguous. Germline CDR1 reads MGHRA; CDR2 reads YSYEKL. The CDR3 is made up of 13 amino acids. Trimming left V 4 bases short and J 8 bases short, with 12 bases between. CDR3 sequence reads: CASSPSSYDIQYF. The CDR3 nucleotides are TGCGCCAGCAGCCCCTCCAGTTACGACATTCAGTACTTC.

V usage is TRBV18 and J usage is TRBJ2-5; D call uncertain. The CDR3 has 13 amino acids. The germline gives CDR1 KGHSH, CDR2 LQKENI. With 2 bases removed from V and 3 bases from J, the gap between germline ends came to 7 bases. The CDR3 DNA reads as TGTGCCAGCTCACCATATGAGAAAGAGACCCAGTACTTC. Protein: CASSPYEKETQYF.

V is TRBV29-1 and J is TRBJ2-7, with D uncertain. Trimming took 4 bases from V and 6 from J, leaving 10 bases between them. The germline gives CDR1 SQVTM, CDR2 ANQGSEA. The length of the CDR3 is 11 residues. CDR3 sequence reads: CSVALGLEQYF. The CDR3 nucleotides read TGCAGCGTTGCCCTTGGTCTCGAGCAGTACTTC.

This clonotype has ten or more counts. The chain employs TRBV10-3 and TRBJ1-1; 7 bases are shared with TRBD1. Germline V CDR1 and CDR2: ENHRY, SYGVKD. After removal of 4 bases from V and 0 bases from J, the junction contained 17 bases not matched to a gene. This CDR3 spans 19 amino acids. CDR3 nucleotide sequence: TGTGCCATCAGTGCAGATCTGACAGGGAGGTTGGAAATGAACACTGAAGCTTTCTTT. This encodes CAISADLTGRLEMNTEAFF.

Here the CDR3 reads CASSLRQGIQFF. The CDR3 nucleotides are TGTGCCAGCAGCCTACGACAGGGTATTCAGTTCTTC. The V gene is TRBV7-9, the J gene TRBJ2-1; 7 nucleotides match TRBD1. Trimming removed 5 bases from V and 13 bases from J; junction bases left unmatched: 8. The V gene's germline CDR1 is SEHNR and CDR2 FQNEAQ (reference sequence). CDR3 length equals 12 residues.

A few counts support this clonotype. The chain couples TRBV7-6 to TRBJ2-5, with no clear D. Per the germline V gene, CDR1 is SGHVS and CDR2 is FNYEAQ. The CDR3 spans 13 residues. Trimming removed 5 bases at V and 5 bases at J, with 12 bases between. The CDR3 protein is CASSPTTGETQYF. Here the CDR3 DNA reads TGTGCCAGCAGCCCCACCACGGGCGAGACCCAGTACTTC.

Only a few counts were recorded for this clonotype. The V and J genes are TRBV20-1 and TRBJ2-2; D gene uncertain. The CDR3 runs 15 residues. Germline CDR1 DFQATT, CDR2 SNEGSKA (reference sequence). V lost 0 bases and J lost 0, with 8 bases in between. CDR3 in DNA: TGCAGTGCTAGAGATTTAAGAGCGAACACCGGGGAGCTGTTTTTT. It encodes CSARDLRANTGELFF.